This T cell receptor beta chain came from a study of cytomegalovirus exposure and HLA in healthy donors. The wider study: An analysis done earlier identified about 120 million unique TCR beta sequences from about 179 million T cells. Study-wide results and caveats: The HLA-A and HLA-B alleles of most subjects were reportedly predicted accurately from TCR beta sequences. The study listed around 150 cytomegalovirus-associated TCR beta chains.

The germline CDR1 and CDR2 sequences are SGHTS and YDEGEE. Deletions cut 3 bases from V and 5 bases from J, with 9 bases between. The CDR3 has 13 residues. PCR was performed using 60 Vbeta and 13 Jbeta primers. Method: immunoSEQ multiplex PCR; TCRdb's copy keeps in-frame clones and lacks some. The sample comprises 180,000 or so clones, under 90% of which are singletons, and roughly 0.098% rests with the top ten. As concerns this clone: As yet, its antigen is unknown.

The source of this sequence is a boy aged 2-15 years in good health and CMV-seronegative. The V call is TRBV5-8, the J call TRBJ1-3; no reliable D call. Material for sequencing was PBMCs. The DNA of the CDR3 is TGTGCCAGCAGCTGGCCCGACAGAAACACCATATATTTT. This codes for CASSWPDRNTIYF.